The rows below give T cell receptor beta chains drawn from one sample of a study of OX40 agonist ivuxolimab in advanced cancers. TCRdb's table, derived via immunoSEQ multiplex PCR, lists solely in-frame clones and lacks some. The sample consists of under 200,000 clones, 94% of them appearing once. This material consisted of CD4+ or CD8+ T cells sorted from blood, taken in a trial of the OX40 agonist ivuxolimab. These receptors were taken from an adult with an advanced solid tumor such as melanoma, head and neck, liver or kidney cancer. CDR3s include the opening cysteine and the closing phenylalanine or tryptophan. D genes are given only for firm matches. The listing skips clone size in some rows; elsewhere it reads once, few, many or a size class.

abundance: -
v_gene: TRBV5-1
d_gene: -
j_gene: TRBJ1-4
CDR3aa: CASSSAEKLFF
CDR3nt: TGCGCCAGCAGCTCGGCTGAAAAACTGTTTTTT

abundance: -
v_gene: TRBV5-1
d_gene: -
j_gene: TRBJ2-4
CDR3aa: CASSLGQGNIQYF
CDR3nt: TGCGCCAGCAGCTTGGGGCAGGGAAACATTCAGTACTTC

abundance: -
v_gene: TRBV5-1
d_gene: -
j_gene: TRBJ2-1
CDR3aa: CASSFSAARSYNEQFF
CDR3nt: TGCGCCAGCAGCTTTAGCGCGGCTCGCTCCTACAATGAGCAGTTCTTC

abundance: -
v_gene: TRBV5-1
d_gene: -
j_gene: TRBJ2-1
CDR3aa: CASSPMDTYNEQFF
CDR3nt: TGCGCCAGCAGCCCGATGGACACCTACAATGAGCAGTTCTTC

abundance: -
v_gene: TRBV18
d_gene: TRBD2
j_gene: TRBJ2-7
CDR3aa: CASSRLAGGTYYEQYF
CDR3nt: TGTGCCAGCTCCCGTCTAGCGGGAGGGACCTACTACGAGCAGTACTTC

abundance: -
v_gene: TRBV7-9
d_gene: TRBD1
j_gene: TRBJ2-7
CDR3aa: CASSLEGTGLSEQYF
CDR3nt: TGTGCCAGCAGCTTAGAGGGGACAGGGTTGTCCGAGCAGTACTTC

abundance: -
v_gene: TRBV27
d_gene: -
j_gene: TRBJ1-5
CDR3aa: CASSLNTGFLQPQHF
CDR3nt: TGTGCCAGCAGTTTAAACACAGGCTTCTTGCAGCCCCAGCATTTT

abundance: -
v_gene: TRBV18
d_gene: -
j_gene: TRBJ1-2
CDR3aa: CASSSAPYGYTF
CDR3nt: TGTGCCAGCTCATCTGCCCCCTATGGCTACACCTTC

abundance: -
v_gene: TRBV5-5
d_gene: -
j_gene: TRBJ1-1
CDR3aa: CASSRAGLLDTEAFF
CDR3nt: TGTGCCAGCAGCCGAGCGGGACTCTTGGACACTGAAGCTTTCTTT

abundance: -
v_gene: TRBV4-3
d_gene: TRBD1
j_gene: TRBJ1-2
CDR3aa: CASSQAGQGNYGYTF
CDR3nt: TGCGCCAGCAGCCAAGCAGGACAGGGAAATTATGGCTACACCTTC

abundance: -
v_gene: TRBV5-1
d_gene: -
j_gene: TRBJ1-1
CDR3aa: CASSPQVDTEAFF
CDR3nt: TGCGCCAGCAGCCCCCAGGTTGACACTGAAGCTTTCTTT

abundance: -
v_gene: TRBV7-7
d_gene: -
j_gene: TRBJ2-1
CDR3aa: CASSLRISNEQFF
CDR3nt: TGTGCTAGCAGCTTGAGGATCAGCAATGAGCAGTTCTTC

abundance: -
v_gene: TRBV28
d_gene: -
j_gene: TRBJ1-5
CDR3aa: CASTLGRLGQPQHF
CDR3nt: TGTGCCAGCACCCTCGGCAGGTTGGGTCAGCCCCAGCATTTT

abundance: -
v_gene: TRBV29-1
d_gene: TRBD1
j_gene: TRBJ1-1
CDR3aa: CSVEGDSTPRAFF
CDR3nt: TGCAGCGTTGAGGGGGACAGTACTCCCAGAGCTTTCTTT

abundance: -
v_gene: TRBV5-4
d_gene: TRBD1
j_gene: TRBJ2-7
CDR3aa: CASSSIDRGYEQYF
CDR3nt: TGTGCCAGCAGCTCAATTGACAGGGGCTACGAGCAGTACTTC

abundance: -
v_gene: TRBV10-3
d_gene: -
j_gene: TRBJ2-1
CDR3aa: CAISDVHNEQFF
CDR3nt: TGTGCCATCAGTGACGTACACAATGAGCAGTTCTTC

abundance: -
v_gene: TRBV18
d_gene: TRBD1
j_gene: TRBJ1-1
CDR3aa: CASSRETGGPEAFF
CDR3nt: TGTGCCAGCTCACGGGAGACAGGGGGGCCTGAAGCTTTCTTT

abundance: -
v_gene: TRBV2
d_gene: TRBD1
j_gene: TRBJ1-2
CDR3aa: CASTGSAGGAGRYGYTF
CDR3nt: TGTGCCAGCACTGGCTCGGCAGGGGGCGCAGGTCGGTATGGCTACACCTTC

abundance: -
v_gene: TRBV28
d_gene: -
j_gene: TRBJ2-7
CDR3aa: CASSSPGRGNEQYF
CDR3nt: TGTGCCAGCAGTTCCCCGGGCAGGGGCAACGAGCAGTACTTC

abundance: once
v_gene: TRBV7-2
d_gene: TRBD1
j_gene: TRBJ2-4
CDR3aa: CASSSTPGQGYF
CDR3nt: TGTGCCAGCAGCTCAACACCGGGACAGGGGTACTTC